These 6 T cell receptor beta chains originate from one sample sequenced in a study of blood T cells in healthy people across ages. Primers used in a second PCR of roughly 7 to 12 cycles were a sample-barcoded 5' primer and a J-beta primer mix. TCRdb re-analysed the 5' RACE reads in MiXCR, keeping a single row per CDR3 protein. The profile shows 650,000 to 700,000 distinct CDR3 sequences, over 40% of them singletons. The material sequenced was blood. These receptors all stem from a woman older than 75 in good health.

In this sample, this clonotype turned up a few times. The J gene is TRBJ2-5, the V gene TRBV3-1; D is uncertain. The CDR3 is 12 amino acids. V lost 3 bases and J 6 bases, leaving 8 bases between the germline ends. CDR1 and CDR2 (germline): LGHDT, YNNKEL (reference sequence). CDR3 in amino acids: CASSQGPKTQYF. Written as DNA, the CDR3 is TGTGCCAGCAGCCAGGGCCCGAAGACCCAGTACTTC.

Worth noting for this clonotype: A clone one base away is much larger, so this may be a read error. The chain has TRBV30 and TRBJ2-1; 8 bases fit TRBD2. J was trimmed by 7 bases and V by 1 base; bases with no gene match: 9. The CDR3 has 15 residues. Looked up from germline, CDR1 is GTSNPN and CDR2 is SVGIG (reference sequence). The CDR3 region is CAWSGGLVGLNEQFF. The CDR3 nucleotides are TGTGCCTGGAGTGGGGGACTAGTGGGTTTAAATGAGCAGTTCTTC.

This clonotype came up a few times. The chain joins TRBV28 to TRBJ2-1, with 7 bases lining up with TRBD2. Trimming took 3 bases from V and 7 from J; bases not matched to a gene: 9. CDR1 and CDR2 (germline): MDHEN, SYDVKM. The CDR3 extends over 15 amino acids. The CDR3 region is CASSFWQAGRNEQFF. DNA for the CDR3: TGTGCCAGCAGTTTTTGGCAGGCCGGGAGGAATGAGCAGTTCTTC.

The table lists this clonotype with many counts. The rearrangement joins TRBV7-2 to TRBJ2-3; D may be TRBD1 (6 bases). This CDR3 spans 16 amino acids. Germline V lookup: CDR1 SGHTA, CDR2 FQGNSA. V lost 5 bases to trimming and J lost 7 bases, with 22 bases between them. This chain's CDR3 is CASSPQGLRGPYTQYF. For the CDR3, the DNA is TGTGCCAGCAGCCCGCAGGGGCTCAGGGGCCCTTATACGCAGTATTTT.

A word on this clonotype: A read error is possible here, since a much larger clone lies one base away. J is TRBJ2-3 and V is TRBV2; 10 nucleotides line up with TRBD2. The CDR3 has 15 residues. Germline V lookup: CDR1 SNHLY, CDR2 FYNNEI. The CDR3 DNA sequence: TGTGCCAGCTGTGAAAACCGACTAGCGGGCGATACGCAGTATTTT. This sequence encodes CASCENRLAGDTQYF. Variable domain in full (rest from reference TRBV2 and TRBJ2-3): EPEVTQTPSHQVTQMGQEVILRCVPISNHLYFYWYRQILGQKVEFLVSFYNNEISEKSEIFDDQFSVERPDGSNFTLKIRSTKLEDSAMYFCASCENRLAGDTQYFGPGTRLTVL.

The rearrangement uses TRBV18 and TRBJ1-5; D unclear. V lost 6 bases and J lost 9, with 18 bases in between. The CDR3 length is 14 residues. Per the germline V gene, CDR1 is KGHSH and CDR2 is LQKENI. CDR3 sequence: CASSPRDGGRPQHF. The CDR3 DNA sequence: TGTGCCAGCTCGCCCCGCGACGGTGGTCGGCCCCAGCATTTT.